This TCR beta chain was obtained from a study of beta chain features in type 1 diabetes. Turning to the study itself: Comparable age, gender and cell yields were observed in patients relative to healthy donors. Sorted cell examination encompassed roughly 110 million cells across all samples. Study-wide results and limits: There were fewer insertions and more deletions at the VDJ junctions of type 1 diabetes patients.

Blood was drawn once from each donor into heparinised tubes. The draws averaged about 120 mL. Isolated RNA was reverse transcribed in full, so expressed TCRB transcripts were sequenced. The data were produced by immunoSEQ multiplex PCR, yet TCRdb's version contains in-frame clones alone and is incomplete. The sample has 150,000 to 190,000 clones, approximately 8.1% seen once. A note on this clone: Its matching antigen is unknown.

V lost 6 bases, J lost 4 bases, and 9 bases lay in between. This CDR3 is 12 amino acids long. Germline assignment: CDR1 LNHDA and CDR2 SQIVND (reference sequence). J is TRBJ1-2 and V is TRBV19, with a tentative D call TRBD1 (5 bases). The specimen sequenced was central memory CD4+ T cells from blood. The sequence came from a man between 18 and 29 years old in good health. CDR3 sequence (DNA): TGTGCCAGTAGAGATCAGGGCTATGGCTACACCTTC. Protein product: CASRDQGYGYTF.